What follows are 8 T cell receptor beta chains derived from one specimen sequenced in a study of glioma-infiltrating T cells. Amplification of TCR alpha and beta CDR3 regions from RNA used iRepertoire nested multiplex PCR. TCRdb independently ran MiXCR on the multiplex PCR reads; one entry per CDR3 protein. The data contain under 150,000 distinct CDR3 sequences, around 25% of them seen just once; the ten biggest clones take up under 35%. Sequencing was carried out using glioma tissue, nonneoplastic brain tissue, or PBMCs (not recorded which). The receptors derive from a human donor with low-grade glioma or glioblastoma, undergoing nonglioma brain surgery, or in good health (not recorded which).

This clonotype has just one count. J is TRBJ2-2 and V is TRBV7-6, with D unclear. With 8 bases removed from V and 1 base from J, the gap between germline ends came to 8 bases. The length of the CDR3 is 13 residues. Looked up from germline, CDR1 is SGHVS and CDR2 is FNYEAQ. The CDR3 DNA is TGTGCCAGCGCTCGTCGGAACACCGGGGAGCTGTTTTTT. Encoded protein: CASARRNTGELFF.

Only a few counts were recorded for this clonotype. The CDR3 DNA is TGTGCCAGTAGTATGGGGACAGGGGTACGCCAGCCCCAGCATTTT. Its protein product is CASSMGTGVRQPQHF. The V call is TRBV19, the J call TRBJ1-5; 10 positions agree with TRBD1. Germline CDR1 and CDR2: LNHDA and SQIVND (reference sequence). There are 15 residues in the CDR3. Trimming cost V 3 bases and J 7 bases; bases outside gene matches: 6.

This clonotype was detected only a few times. The CDR3 DNA reads TGTGCCAGTAGTATAGATCGGAGGGTGGAAGAGCAGTTCTTC. It codes for CASSIDRRVEEQFF. This chain links TRBV19 with TRBJ2-1; tentatively, D is TRBD2 (6 bases). CDR3 length equals 14 residues. Per the germline V gene, CDR1 is LNHDA and CDR2 is SQIVND (reference sequence). The germline V and J ends were trimmed by 0 bases and 10 bases, with 13 bases remaining between them.

CDR3 in DNA: TGTGCCAGCAGCTTCTCCGGGAGCTCCTACGAGCAGTACGTC. Residues: CASSFSGSSYEQYV. The rearrangement uses TRBV5-4 and TRBJ2-7, with D perhaps TRBD2 (6 bases). The length of the CDR3 is 14 residues. V lost 2 bases, J lost 0 bases, and 9 bases lay in between. CDR1 and CDR2 from the germline V gene are SGHNT and YYREEE (reference sequence).

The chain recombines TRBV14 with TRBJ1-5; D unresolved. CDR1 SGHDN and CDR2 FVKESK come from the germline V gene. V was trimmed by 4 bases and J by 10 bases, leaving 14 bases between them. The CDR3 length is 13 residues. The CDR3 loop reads CASSPSQEEPQHF. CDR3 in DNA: TGTGCCAGCAGCCCTAGCCAAGAAGAACCCCAGCATTTT.

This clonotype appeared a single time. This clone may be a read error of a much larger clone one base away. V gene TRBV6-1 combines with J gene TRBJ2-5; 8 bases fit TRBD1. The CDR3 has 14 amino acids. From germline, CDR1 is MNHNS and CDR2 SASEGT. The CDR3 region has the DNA TGTGCCAGCAGTGATCGGACAGGGCAAGAGACCCAGTGCTTC. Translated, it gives CASSDRTGQETQCF.

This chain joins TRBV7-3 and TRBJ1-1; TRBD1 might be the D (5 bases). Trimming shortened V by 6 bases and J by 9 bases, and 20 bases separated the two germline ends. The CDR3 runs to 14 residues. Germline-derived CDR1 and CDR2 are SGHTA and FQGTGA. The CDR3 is CASRLSGTPNQAFF. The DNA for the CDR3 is TGTGCCAGCAGGCTCTCCGGGACCCCAAATCAAGCTTTCTTT.

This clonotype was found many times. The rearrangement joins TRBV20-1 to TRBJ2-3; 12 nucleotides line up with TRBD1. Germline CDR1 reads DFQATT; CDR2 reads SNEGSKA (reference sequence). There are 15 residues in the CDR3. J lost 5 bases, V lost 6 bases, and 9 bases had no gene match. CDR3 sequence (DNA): TGCAGTGCCCCGCCGGGACAGGGGGCTGTAGATACGCAGTATTTT. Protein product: CSAPPGQGAVDTQYF.